A single count supports the clone carrying this T cell receptor beta chain. Its specificity is not known. Using immunoSEQ multiplex PCR, the repertoire was profiled, and TCRdb retains in-frame clones only, with some absent. The sample carries about 430,000 clones, around 90% recorded once. The source of the sample is a study of Ad26.COV2.S vaccination and SARS-CoV-2 variants. Regarding the study as a whole: Total responses of T cells may have been underestimated by the analyses of TCR breadth and depth.

Treatment meaning: about 20 received Ad26.COV2.S at low or high dose, single or two shots; about 5 received placebo; per-sample allocation not given. The samples were gathered on day 63 after the first injection of vaccine or placebo. This vaccine is an Ad26 vector that expresses the Wuhan-strain SARS-CoV-2 spike. V lost 0 bases and J 6 bases, leaving 19 bases between the germline ends. This CDR3 has 17 residues. Germline V CDR1 and CDR2: SGHKS, YYEKEE (reference sequence). Material: peripheral blood, obtained in a trial of Ad26.COV2.S vaccine versus placebo. The receptor comes from a person aged 18-60 years who received the Ad26.COV2.S COVID-19 vaccine or a placebo. The chain uses TRBV5-5 and TRBJ1-5; tentatively, D is TRBD1 (5 bases). The CDR3 reads CASSLAEGRLDLQPQHF. The CDR3 bases are TGTGCCAGCAGCTTGGCCGAGGGGCGTTTAGATCTTCAGCCCCAGCATTTT. The entire variable domain, with the rest obtained from reference TRBV5-5 and TRBJ1-5, is as follows: DAGVTQSPTHLIKTRGQQVTLRCSPISGHKSVSWYQQVLGQGPQFIFQYYEKEERGRGNFPDRFSARQFPNYSSELNVNALLLGDSALYLCASSLAEGRLDLQPQHFGDGTRLSIL.